This TCR beta chain was observed in a study of T cell responses to AZD1222 COVID-19 vaccine. Whole-study findings and limits: Increases in Spike-specific TCR breadth and depth were seen after two AZD1222 doses.

TCRdb's table, derived via immunoSEQ multiplex PCR, lists solely in-frame clones and lacks some. The sample consists of around 100,000 clones, approximately 89% of them appearing once. The germline gives CDR1 MDHEN, CDR2 SYDVKM. CDR3 length equals 15 residues. V lost 7 bases to trimming and J lost 5 bases; unmatched junction nucleotides: 10. As regards this clone: Its antigen remains unknown.

The sequences come from peripheral blood, collected on day 0 of AZD1222 vaccination. The gene calls are TRBV28 and TRBJ2-1, with 8 bases fitting TRBD2. The sequence derives from an adult in good health. DNA for the CDR3: TGTGCCAGCACCTCGGGTAGCGGGAAGCACAATGAGCAGTTCTTC. Its protein is CASTSGSGKHNEQFF.